Sequencing of this T cell receptor (beta chain) was carried out in a study of OX40 agonist ivuxolimab in advanced cancers. Study overall: Patients received the agonistic anti-OX40 (CD134) antibody ivuxolimab.

The germline CDR1 and CDR2 sequences are SNHLY and FYNNEI. The length of the CDR3 is 16 residues. Trimming pared 8 bases from V and 10 bases from J, leaving 29 bases between. Sequencing used immunoSEQ multiplex PCR; TCRdb keeps in-frame clones, though not all of them. The sample consists of some 22,000 clones, 70% to 90% of them appearing once. Peripheral blood came from all dose cohorts at three timepoints. V gene TRBV2 combines with J gene TRBJ1-1; weak D call: TRBD1 (5 bases). The sequences come from CD4+ or CD8+ T cells sorted from blood, collected in a trial of the OX40 agonist ivuxolimab. This clonotype originated in an adult with an advanced solid tumor such as melanoma, head and neck, liver or kidney cancer. The CDR3 loop is CASVNSLEGRSPAAFF. The CDR3 DNA follows: TGTGCCAGCGTGAACTCCCTCGAGGGGAGATCCCCCGCAGCTTTCTTT.